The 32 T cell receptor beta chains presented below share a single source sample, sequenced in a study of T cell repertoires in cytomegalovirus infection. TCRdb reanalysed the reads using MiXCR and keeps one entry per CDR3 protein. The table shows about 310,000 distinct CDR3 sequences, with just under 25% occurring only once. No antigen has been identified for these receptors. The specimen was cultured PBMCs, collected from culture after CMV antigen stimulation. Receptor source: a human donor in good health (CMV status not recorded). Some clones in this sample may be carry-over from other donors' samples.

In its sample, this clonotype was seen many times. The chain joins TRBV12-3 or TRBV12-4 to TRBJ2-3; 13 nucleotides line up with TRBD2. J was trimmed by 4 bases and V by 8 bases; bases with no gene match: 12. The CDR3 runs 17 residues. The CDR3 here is CASSKLAGGPGADTQYF. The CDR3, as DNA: TGTGCCAGCTCCAAACTAGCGGGAGGGCCGGGGGCAGATACGCAGTATTTT.

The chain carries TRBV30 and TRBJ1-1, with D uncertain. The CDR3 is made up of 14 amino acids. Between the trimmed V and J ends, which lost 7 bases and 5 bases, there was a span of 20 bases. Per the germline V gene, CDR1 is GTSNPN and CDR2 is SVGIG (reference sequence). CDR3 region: CASSGPGMETEAFF. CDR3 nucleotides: TGTGCCTCATCAGGCCCAGGTATGGAGACTGAAGCTTTCTTT.

Written as DNA, the CDR3 is TGTGCCAGCAGCCGTTCCGGGACAGGGGGGGAAAAACTGTTTTTT. Translating it yields CASSRSGTGGEKLFF. The chain joins TRBV3-1 to TRBJ1-4; 11 bases line up with TRBD1. V trimming: 4 bases; J trimming: 8 bases; junction bases outside the gene matches: 6. Germline loops: CDR1 LGHDT, CDR2 YNNKEL (reference sequence). The CDR3 is made up of 15 amino acids.

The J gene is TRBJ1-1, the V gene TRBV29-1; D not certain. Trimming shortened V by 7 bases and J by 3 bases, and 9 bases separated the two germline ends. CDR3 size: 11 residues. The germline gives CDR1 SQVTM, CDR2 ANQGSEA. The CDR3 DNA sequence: TGCAGCGGCGGACGGGACACTGAAGCTTTCTTT. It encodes CSGGRDTEAFF.

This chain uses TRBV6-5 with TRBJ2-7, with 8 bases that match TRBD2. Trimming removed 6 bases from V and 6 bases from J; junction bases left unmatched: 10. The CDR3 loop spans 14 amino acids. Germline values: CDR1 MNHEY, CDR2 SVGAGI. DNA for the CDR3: TGTGCCAGCAGACCGGGAGGGCCCTCGAGCGAGCAGTACTTC. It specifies CASRPGGPSSEQYF.

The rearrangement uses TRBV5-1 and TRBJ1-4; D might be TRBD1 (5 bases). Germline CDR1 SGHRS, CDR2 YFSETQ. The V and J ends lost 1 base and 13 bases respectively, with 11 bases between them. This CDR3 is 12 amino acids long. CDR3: CASSLRGGRLFF. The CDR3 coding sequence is TGCGCCAGCAGCTTGCGGGGCGGCAGACTGTTTTTT.

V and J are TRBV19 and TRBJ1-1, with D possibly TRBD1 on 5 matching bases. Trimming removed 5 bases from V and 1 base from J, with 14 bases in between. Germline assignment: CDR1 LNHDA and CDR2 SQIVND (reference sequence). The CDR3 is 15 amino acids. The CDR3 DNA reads TGTGCCAGTAGTCTTTGGAGACAGTCGAACACTGAAGCTTTCTTT. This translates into CASSLWRQSNTEAFF.

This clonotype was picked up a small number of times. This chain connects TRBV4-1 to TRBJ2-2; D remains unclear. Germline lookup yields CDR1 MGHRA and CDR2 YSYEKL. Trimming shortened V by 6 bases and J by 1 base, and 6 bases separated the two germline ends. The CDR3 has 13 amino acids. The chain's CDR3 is CASSWENTGELFF. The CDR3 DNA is TGCGCCAGCAGTTGGGAGAACACCGGGGAGCTGTTTTTT.

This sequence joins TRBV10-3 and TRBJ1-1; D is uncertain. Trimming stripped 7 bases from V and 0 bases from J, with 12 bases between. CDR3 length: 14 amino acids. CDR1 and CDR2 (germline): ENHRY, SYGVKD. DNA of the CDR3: TGTGCCATCACACCGACCCCCATGAACACTGAAGCTTTCTTT. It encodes CAITPTPMNTEAFF.

CDR3 nucleotide sequence: TGTGCCAGCAGCTCGAAACCATTGGGCCGGAGCTCTGGAAACACCATATATTTT. This encodes CASSSKPLGRSSGNTIYF. V and J are TRBV5-4 and TRBJ1-3; D is undetermined. V shed 3 bases and J shed 0 bases, with 19 bases lying between them. The CDR3 consists of 18 residues. From germline, CDR1 is SGHNT and CDR2 YYREEE (reference sequence).

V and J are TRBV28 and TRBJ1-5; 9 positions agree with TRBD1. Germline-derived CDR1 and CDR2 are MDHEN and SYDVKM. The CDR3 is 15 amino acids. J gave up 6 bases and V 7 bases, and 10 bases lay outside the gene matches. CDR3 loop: CASTTSGQGFQPQHF. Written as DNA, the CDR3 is TGTGCCAGCACCACTTCGGGACAGGGTTTTCAGCCCCAGCATTTT.

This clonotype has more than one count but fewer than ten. In DNA, the CDR3 is TGTGCCAGCAGTTCCTTTGGAGAGCAGTTCTTC. Encoded protein: CASSSFGEQFF. The chain uses TRBV12-3 or TRBV12-4 and TRBJ2-1, with unresolved D. The CDR3 totals 11 residues. V was trimmed by 4 bases and J by 10 bases, leaving 8 bases between them.

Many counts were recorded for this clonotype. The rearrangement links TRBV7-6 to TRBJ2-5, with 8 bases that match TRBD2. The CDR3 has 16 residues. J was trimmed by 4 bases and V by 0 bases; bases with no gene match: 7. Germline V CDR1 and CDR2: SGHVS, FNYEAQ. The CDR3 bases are TGTGCCAGCAGCTTAGCGCCGAGCGGGAGTGGAGAGACCCAGTACTTC. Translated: CASSLAPSGSGETQYF.

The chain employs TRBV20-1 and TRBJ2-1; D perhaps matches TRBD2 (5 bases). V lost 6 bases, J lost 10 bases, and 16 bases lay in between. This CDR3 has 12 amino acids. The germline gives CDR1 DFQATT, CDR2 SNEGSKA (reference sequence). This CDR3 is CSARPLREEQFF. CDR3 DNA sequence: TGCAGTGCCCGCCCCCTGAGGGAGGAGCAGTTCTTC.

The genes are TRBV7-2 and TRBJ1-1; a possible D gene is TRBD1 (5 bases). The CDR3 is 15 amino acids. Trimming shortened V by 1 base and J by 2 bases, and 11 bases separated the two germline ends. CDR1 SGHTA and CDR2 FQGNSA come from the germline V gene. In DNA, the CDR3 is TGTGCCAGCAGCTTAGGAGGAAGGGGTAACACTGAAGCTTTCTTT. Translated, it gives CASSLGGRGNTEAFF.

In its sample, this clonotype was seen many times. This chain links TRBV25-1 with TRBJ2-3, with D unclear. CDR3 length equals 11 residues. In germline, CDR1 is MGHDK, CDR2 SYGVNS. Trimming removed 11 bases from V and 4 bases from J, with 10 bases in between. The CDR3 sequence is CAGPPPDTQYF. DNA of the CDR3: TGTGCCGGACCCCCCCCAGATACGCAGTATTTT.

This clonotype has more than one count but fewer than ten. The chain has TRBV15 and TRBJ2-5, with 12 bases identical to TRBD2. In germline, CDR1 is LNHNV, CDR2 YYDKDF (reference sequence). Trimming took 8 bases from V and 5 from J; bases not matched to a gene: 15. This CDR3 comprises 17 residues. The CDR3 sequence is CATAVESFTSGRETQYF. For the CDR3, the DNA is TGTGCCACCGCCGTTGAATCTTTCACTAGCGGGAGGGAGACCCAGTACTTC. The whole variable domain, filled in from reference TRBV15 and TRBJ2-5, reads DAMVIQNPRYQVTQFGKPVTLSCSQTLNHNVMYWYQQKSSQAPKLLFHYYDKDFNNEADTPDNFQSRRPNTSFCFLDIRSPGLGDTAMYLCATAVESFTSGRETQYFGPGTRLLVL.

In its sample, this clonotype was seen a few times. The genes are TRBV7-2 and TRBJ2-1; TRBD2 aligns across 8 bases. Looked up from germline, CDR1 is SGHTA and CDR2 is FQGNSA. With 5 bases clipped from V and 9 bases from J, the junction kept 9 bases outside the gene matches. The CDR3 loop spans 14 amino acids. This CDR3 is CASSPSSGIGEQFF. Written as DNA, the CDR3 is TGTGCCAGCAGCCCAAGTAGCGGGATTGGTGAGCAGTTCTTC.

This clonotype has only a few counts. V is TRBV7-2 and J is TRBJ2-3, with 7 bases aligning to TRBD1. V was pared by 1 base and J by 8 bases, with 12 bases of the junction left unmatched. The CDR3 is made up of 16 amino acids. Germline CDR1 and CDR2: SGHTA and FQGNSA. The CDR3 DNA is TGTGCCAGCAGCTTAGGGACAGGAGACCTCCAAATTACGCAGTATTTT. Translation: CASSLGTGDLQITQYF.

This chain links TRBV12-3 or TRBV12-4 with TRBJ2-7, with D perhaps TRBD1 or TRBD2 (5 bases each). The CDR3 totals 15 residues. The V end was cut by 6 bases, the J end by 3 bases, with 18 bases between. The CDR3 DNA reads TGTGCCAGCAGGCAAACCGGGACCAAGAACTACGAGCAGTACTTC. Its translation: CASRQTGTKNYEQYF.

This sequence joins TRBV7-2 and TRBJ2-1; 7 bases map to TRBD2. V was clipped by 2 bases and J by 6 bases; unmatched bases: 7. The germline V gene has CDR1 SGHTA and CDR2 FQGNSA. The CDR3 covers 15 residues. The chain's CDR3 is CASSLQASGGNEQFF. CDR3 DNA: TGTGCCAGCAGCTTACAGGCTAGCGGAGGCAATGAGCAGTTCTTC.

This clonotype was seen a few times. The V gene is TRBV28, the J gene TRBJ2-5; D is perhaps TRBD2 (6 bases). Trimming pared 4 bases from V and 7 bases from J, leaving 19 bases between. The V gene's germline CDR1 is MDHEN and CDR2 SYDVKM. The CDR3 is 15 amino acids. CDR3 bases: TGTGCCAGCAGTTCTCGGGGACTCTCCGGGGGGACCCAGTACTTC. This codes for CASSSRGLSGGTQYF.

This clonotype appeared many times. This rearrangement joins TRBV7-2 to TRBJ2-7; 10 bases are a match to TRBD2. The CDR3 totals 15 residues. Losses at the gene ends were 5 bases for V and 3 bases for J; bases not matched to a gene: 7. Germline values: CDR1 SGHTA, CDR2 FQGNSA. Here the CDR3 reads CASSGTTSGYYEQYF. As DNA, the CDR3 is TGTGCCAGCAGCGGAACGACTAGCGGGTACTACGAGCAGTACTTC.

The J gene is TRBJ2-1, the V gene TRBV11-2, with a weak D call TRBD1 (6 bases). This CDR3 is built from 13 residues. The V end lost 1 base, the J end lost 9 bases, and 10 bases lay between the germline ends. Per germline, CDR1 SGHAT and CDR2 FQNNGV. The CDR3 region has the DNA TGTGCCAGCAGCTTAGCGGCAGGGGCTGAGCAGTTCTTC. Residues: CASSLAAGAEQFF.

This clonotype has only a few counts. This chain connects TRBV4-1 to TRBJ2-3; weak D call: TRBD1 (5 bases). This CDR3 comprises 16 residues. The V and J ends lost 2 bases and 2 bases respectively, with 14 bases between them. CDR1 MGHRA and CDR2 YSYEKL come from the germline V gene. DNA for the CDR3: TGCGCCAGCAGCCAACCCCTAACAGGTTCCACAGATACGCAGTATTTT. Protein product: CASSQPLTGSTDTQYF.

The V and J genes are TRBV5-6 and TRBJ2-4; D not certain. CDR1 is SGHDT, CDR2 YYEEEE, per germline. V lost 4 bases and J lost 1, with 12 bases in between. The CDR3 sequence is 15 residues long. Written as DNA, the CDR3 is TGTGCCAGCAGCCCGGGTGTGATGGCCAAAAACATTCAGTACTTC. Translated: CASSPGVMAKNIQYF.

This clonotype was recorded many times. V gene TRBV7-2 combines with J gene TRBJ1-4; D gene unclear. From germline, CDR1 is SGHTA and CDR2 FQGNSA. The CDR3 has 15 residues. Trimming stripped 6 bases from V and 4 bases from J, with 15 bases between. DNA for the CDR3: TGTGCCAGCAGTCGGGAAGGACGGGGTAATGAAAAACTGTTTTTT. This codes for CASSREGRGNEKLFF.

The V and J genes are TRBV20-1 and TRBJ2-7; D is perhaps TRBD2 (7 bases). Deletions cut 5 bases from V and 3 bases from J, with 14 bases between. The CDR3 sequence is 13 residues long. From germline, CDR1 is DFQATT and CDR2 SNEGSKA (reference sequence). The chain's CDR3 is CSARGAVVYEQYF. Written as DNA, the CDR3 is TGCAGTGCTCGGGGGGCCGTAGTCTACGAGCAGTACTTC.

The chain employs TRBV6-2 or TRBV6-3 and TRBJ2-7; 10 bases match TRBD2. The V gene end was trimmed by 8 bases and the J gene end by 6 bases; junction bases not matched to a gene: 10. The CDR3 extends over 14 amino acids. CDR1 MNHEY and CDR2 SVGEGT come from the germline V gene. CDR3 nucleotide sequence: TGTGCCAGCGTTTTAGCGGGAGGAACGGGCGAGCAGTACTTC. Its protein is CASVLAGGTGEQYF.

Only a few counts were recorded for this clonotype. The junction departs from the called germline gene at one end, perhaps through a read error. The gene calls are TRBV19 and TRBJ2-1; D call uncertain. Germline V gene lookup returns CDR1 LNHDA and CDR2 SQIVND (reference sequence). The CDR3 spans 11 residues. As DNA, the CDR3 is TGTGCCAGTTCCCAGATGAATGAACAGTTCTTC. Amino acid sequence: CASSQMNEQFF.

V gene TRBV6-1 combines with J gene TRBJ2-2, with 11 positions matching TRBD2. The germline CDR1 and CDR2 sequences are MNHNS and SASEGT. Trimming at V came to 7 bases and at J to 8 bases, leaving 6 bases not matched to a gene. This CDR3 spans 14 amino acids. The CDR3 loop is CASKGLAARGELFF. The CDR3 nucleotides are TGTGCCAGCAAGGGACTAGCGGCAAGAGGGGAGCTGTTTTTT.

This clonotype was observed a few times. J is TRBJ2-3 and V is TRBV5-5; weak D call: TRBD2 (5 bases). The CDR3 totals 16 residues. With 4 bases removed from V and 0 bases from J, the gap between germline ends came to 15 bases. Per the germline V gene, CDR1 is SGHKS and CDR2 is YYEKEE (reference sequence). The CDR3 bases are TGTGCCAGCAGCCAGGAGGCATTGGGGAGCACAGATACGCAGTATTTT. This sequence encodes CASSQEALGSTDTQYF.